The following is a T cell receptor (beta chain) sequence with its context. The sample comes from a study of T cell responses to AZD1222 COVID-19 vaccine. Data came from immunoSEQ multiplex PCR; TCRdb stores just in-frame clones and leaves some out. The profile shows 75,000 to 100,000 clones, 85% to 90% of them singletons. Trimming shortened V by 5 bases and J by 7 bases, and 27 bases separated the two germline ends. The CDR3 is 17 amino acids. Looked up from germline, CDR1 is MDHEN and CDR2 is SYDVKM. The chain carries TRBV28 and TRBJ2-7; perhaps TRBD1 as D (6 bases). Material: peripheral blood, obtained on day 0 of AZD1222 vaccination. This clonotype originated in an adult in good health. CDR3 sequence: CASSPSGWQGNMGEQYF. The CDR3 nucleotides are TGTGCCAGCAGTCCCTCAGGATGGCAGGGGAATATGGGGGAGCAGTACTTC.